These 18 T cell receptor beta chains originate from one sample sequenced in a study of blood T cell repertoires in COVID-19. Method: immunoSEQ multiplex PCR; TCRdb's copy keeps in-frame clones and lacks some. The sample lists a few hundred thousand clones, roughly 85% occurring once. The sample was PBMCs or T cells enriched from blood (not recorded which). Source of these receptors: a woman aged 50 to 60 who had recovered from COVID-19.

The CDR3 DNA reads TGTGCCAGCAGCTTAGTACAGGGGGTGTTGGGAACTGAAGCTTTCTTT. Its protein is CASSLVQGVLGTEAFF. The chain is built from TRBV7-2 and TRBJ1-1, with 8 bases fitting TRBD1. The CDR3 runs to 16 residues. In germline, CDR1 is SGHTA, CDR2 FQGNSA. V shed 1 base, J shed 5 bases, and the junction held 9 bases outside the gene matches. Using reference TRBV7-2 and TRBJ1-1 for the parts outside the CDR3, the full variable domain is GAGVSQSPSNKVTEKGKDVELRCDPISGHTALYWYRQSLGQGLEFLIYFQGNSAPDKSGLPSDRFSAERTGGSVSTLTIQRTQQEDSAVYLCASSLVQGVLGTEAFFGQGTRLTVV.

The V gene is TRBV2, the J gene TRBJ2-1; tentatively, D is TRBD2 (6 bases). The germline V gene has CDR1 SNHLY and CDR2 FYNNEI. The CDR3 length is 18 residues. The V gene lost 4 bases and the J gene lost 0 bases, with 19 bases spanning the gap. CDR3 region: CASSVVSGSIHSYNEQFF. In DNA, the CDR3 is TGTGCCAGCAGTGTTGTTAGCGGCTCCATTCACTCCTACAATGAGCAGTTCTTC. The full variable domain, completed using reference TRBV2 and TRBJ2-1, is EPEVTQTPSHQVTQMGQEVILRCVPISNHLYFYWYRQILGQKVEFLVSFYNNEISEKSEIFDDQFSVERPDGSNFTLKIRSTKLEDSAMYFCASSVVSGSIHSYNEQFFGPGTRLTVL.

The CDR3 DNA sequence: TGTGCCAGTAGGAGACAGGGTCTCCCTGAAGCTTTCTTT. It is translated as CASRRQGLPEAFF. The rearrangement joins TRBV19 to TRBJ1-1; 7 nucleotides align to TRBD1. CDR1 LNHDA and CDR2 SQIVND come from the germline V gene (reference sequence). The junction had 7 bases not matched to a gene; V was cut back by 6 bases and J by 6 bases. There are 13 residues in the CDR3.

J is TRBJ2-1 and V is TRBV18, with D unclear. The CDR3 has 13 residues. Trimming shortened V by 0 bases and J by 10 bases, and 10 bases separated the two germline ends. Germline assignment: CDR1 KGHSH and CDR2 LQKENI. As DNA, the CDR3 is TGTGCCAGCTCACCACCGCGAAACGTAGAGCAGTTCTTC. It yields the protein CASSPPRNVEQFF.

This clone has more than one count but fewer than ten. This chain links TRBV5-1 with TRBJ1-1; 9 positions agree with TRBD1. Germline V lookup: CDR1 SGHRS, CDR2 YFSETQ. The CDR3 spans 16 residues. V gave up 3 bases and J gave up 5 bases; unmatched junction bases: 11. The DNA for the CDR3 is TGCGCCAGCAGCTGGGGACAGGGCACCGGGAAGACTGAAGCTTTCTTT. This translates into CASSWGQGTGKTEAFF.

CDR3 DNA sequence: TGTGCCAGCAGAAGGACAGGGGCCTTTTCCTATGGCTACACCTTC. This encodes CASRRTGAFSYGYTF. The genes are TRBV28 and TRBJ1-2; 9 nucleotides agree with TRBD1. The germline V gene has CDR1 MDHEN and CDR2 SYDVKM. This CDR3 has 15 residues. The J segment lost 4 bases and the V segment lost 6 bases, leaving 9 bases of the junction unmatched.

The CDR3 DNA sequence: TGTGCCAGCAGCGGAGGACAGGGCCTATTTGGGGAGCTGTTTTTT. Translated: CASSGGQGLFGELFF. The rearrangement links TRBV6-5 to TRBJ2-2; the match to TRBD1 covers 8 bases. This CDR3 spans 15 amino acids. Germline V CDR1 and CDR2: MNHEY, SVGAGI. Trimming cost V 6 bases and J 8 bases; bases outside gene matches: 11.

The chain couples TRBV27 to TRBJ1-1, with 8 bases aligning to TRBD1. Germline V CDR1 and CDR2: MNHEY, SMNVEV (reference sequence). CDR3 size: 15 residues. With V trimmed by 2 bases and J by 4 bases, 6 bases remained unmatched. The CDR3 spells CASSLGGQGSTEAFF. CDR3 in DNA: TGTGCCAGCAGTTTAGGCGGACAGGGAAGCACTGAAGCTTTCTTT.

This clone has a single count. The chain employs TRBV5-4 and TRBJ1-4; D perhaps matches TRBD1 (5 bases). V was cut by 4 bases and J by 3 bases, with 10 bases left in between. The CDR3 is made up of 14 amino acids. Germline V lookup: CDR1 SGHNT, CDR2 YYREEE (reference sequence). CDR3 DNA sequence: TGTGCCAGCAGCCCCGGGGGTTCTAATGAAAAACTGTTTTTT. It is translated as CASSPGGSNEKLFF.

CDR3: CASSQAGKNQETQYF. The CDR3 bases are TGTGCCAGCAGCCAAGCGGGGAAGAACCAAGAGACCCAGTACTTC. This chain links TRBV14 with TRBJ2-5, with a possible D match to TRBD2 (5 bases). CDR1 is SGHDN and CDR2 is FVKESK in the germline V gene. The CDR3 length is 15 residues. Between the trimmed V and J ends, which lost 1 base and 0 bases, there was a span of 9 bases.

The genes are TRBV10-1 and TRBJ2-1; 11 positions agree with TRBD2. The CDR3 runs to 16 residues. With V trimmed by 3 bases and J by 2 bases, 3 bases remained unmatched. Germline CDR1 and CDR2: WNHNN and SYGVQD (reference sequence). This chain's CDR3 is CASSDSGLAAYNEQFF. The CDR3 DNA sequence: TGCGCCAGCAGTGACTCGGGACTAGCGGCCTACAATGAGCAGTTCTTC.

This clone was observed once. At one boundary the junction diverges from the germline segment, which might be a read error. This chain uses TRBV7-7 with TRBJ2-1; 14 nucleotides align to TRBD2. CDR1 and CDR2 (germline): SSHAT, FNYEAQ (reference sequence). CDR3 length: 18 amino acids. In nucleotides, the CDR3 is TGTGCTAGCAGCTTAGCGGCCCCGGGACTAGCGGGAGATGATGAGCAGTTCTTC. It is translated as CASSLAAPGLAGDDEQFF.

The V call is TRBV27, the J call TRBJ2-4; weak D call: TRBD1 (5 bases). CDR3 size: 15 residues. CDR1 and CDR2 (germline): MNHEY, SMNVEV (reference sequence). The CDR3 protein is CGDLSQAEAKNIQYF. The CDR3 DNA is TGTGGCGACCTATCACAGGCTGAGGCCAAAAACATTCAGTACTTC.

On this clone: The junction and the germline gene differ at one end; a read error may be behind it. This chain links TRBV19 with TRBJ2-7, with 7 bases aligning to TRBD1. CDR3 size: 12 residues. CDR1 is LNHDA, CDR2 SQIVND, per germline (reference sequence). The CDR3 DNA follows: TGTGCCAGTAGGACCATCACAGGGGAGATAAACTTC. It specifies CASRTITGEINF.

This chain connects TRBV5-4 to TRBJ2-1; perhaps TRBD2 as D (6 bases). The CDR3 is 12 residues long. Germline values: CDR1 SGHNT, CDR2 YYREEE (reference sequence). Trimming shortened V by 2 bases and J by 6 bases, and 6 bases separated the two germline ends. The CDR3 loop is CASSLLANEQFF. The CDR3, as DNA: TGTGCCAGCAGCTTACTAGCCAATGAGCAGTTCTTC.

This chain connects TRBV10-3 to TRBJ2-1; TRBD2 agrees at 11 bases. This CDR3 has 18 residues. Looked up from germline, CDR1 is ENHRY and CDR2 is SYGVKD. Losses at the gene ends were 0 bases for V and 2 bases for J; bases not matched to a gene: 6. CDR3 sequence: CAISESGKLAGAYNEQFF. The CDR3 DNA reads TGTGCCATCAGTGAGTCGGGGAAACTAGCGGGAGCCTACAATGAGCAGTTCTTC.

The chain links TRBV30 to TRBJ1-1; D possibly corresponds to TRBD1 (6 bases). The V gene's germline CDR1 is GTSNPN and CDR2 SVGIG (reference sequence). The CDR3 loop spans 12 amino acids. Trimming shortened V by 2 bases and J by 11 bases, and 15 bases separated the two germline ends. The CDR3 reads CAWSRGARVAFF. As DNA, the CDR3 is TGTGCCTGGAGTCGGGGGGCGAGAGTGGCTTTCTTT.

This clone has just a few counts. The chain joins TRBV5-1 to TRBJ2-7; unclear D gene. Trimming left V 0 bases short and J 3 bases short, with 16 bases between. Germline V gene sequence: CDR1 SGHRS, CDR2 YFSETQ. This CDR3 is 16 amino acids long. The CDR3 coding sequence is TGCGCCAGCAGCTTGGCCGGAGAAACCCGAATCTACGAGCAGTACTTC. Translating it yields CASSLAGETRIYEQYF.